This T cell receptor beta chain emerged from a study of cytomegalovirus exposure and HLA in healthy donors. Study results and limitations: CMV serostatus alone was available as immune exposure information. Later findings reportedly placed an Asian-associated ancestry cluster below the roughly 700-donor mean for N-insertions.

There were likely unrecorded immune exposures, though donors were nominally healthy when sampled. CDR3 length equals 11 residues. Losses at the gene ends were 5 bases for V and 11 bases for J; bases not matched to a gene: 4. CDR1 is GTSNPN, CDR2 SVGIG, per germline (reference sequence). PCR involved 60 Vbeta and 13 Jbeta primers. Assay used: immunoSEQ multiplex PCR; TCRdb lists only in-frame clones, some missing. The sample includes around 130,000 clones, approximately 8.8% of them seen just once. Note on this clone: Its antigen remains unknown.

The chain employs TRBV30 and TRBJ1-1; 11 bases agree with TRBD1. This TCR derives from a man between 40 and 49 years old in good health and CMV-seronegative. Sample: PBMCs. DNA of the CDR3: TGTGCCTGGGTAGGACAGGGGGCGGCTTTCTTT. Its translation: CAWVGQGAAFF.